What follows is one T cell receptor beta chain and its context. No antigen is known for it. The input lacks base qualities; no much larger clone sits a single base away. The source of the sample is a study of fetal regulatory T cell absence and autoimmunity (TCRdb year 2017). About the study as a whole: The IPEX patients showed exocrine pancreas autoimmunity in the absence of clinical diabetes.

Study-level results and caveats: Significant oligoclonal enrichment of the TCR compartment was observed in pancreas versus cord blood, with some top clones enriched more than 90-fold. The oligoclonal enrichment was taken as support for antigen-driven autoimmunity in the pancreas before birth in IPEX syndrome. Cord blood and pancreas had broadly similar TRB gene family usage, which resembled published neonatal and adult repertoires.

On the immunoSEQ human TCRbeta survey platform, TCRbeta CDR3 regions were amplified and barcoded with a two-step multiplex PCR. Libraries were sequenced on Illumina instruments, and IgH from the same samples was sequenced in parallel. The authors processed their data as follows. To remove PCR and sequencing errors, raw reads were filtered against the IMGT V, D, J definitions and then binned using a nearest-neighbor algorithm. Clones were defined as identical nucleotide sequences, and differential abundance between tissues was assessed by per-clone Fisher exact tests with a pFDR threshold of p<0.01. Clones with frequencies too low for statistical inference were excluded by a minimum inclusion filter of 10 in either sample. The immunoSEQ Analyzer was used for pairwise clonal comparisons, and IMGT tools were used to assess gene family usage. Not all clones reach the TCRdb copy of this immuneACCESS table, which keeps in-frame sequences only. Checked studies attribute under half of the gap to unresolved V genes and leave the rest unexplained. Clone size and the V and J calls come from that table; the DNA yielded D and trimming. This sample is represented by around 100,000 clones; 55% to 75% of them were singletons. Roughly 2% of the sample goes to the ten largest clones.

Repertoire sequencing was done on genomic DNA taken from frozen pancreas tissue. The DNeasy Blood and Tissue Kit was used to extract roughly 1.9-3.1 ug of genomic DNA from umbilical cord blood or frozen pancreas. Inclusive of the bounding cysteine and phenylalanine, the CDR3 is 12 residues long. Only the CDR3 portion is preserved as DNA: 36 bases, with reading frame beginning at the first base. From a lookup of the germline V gene (reference sequence), CDR1 and CDR2 are SEHNR and FQNEAQ. The trim is 5 bases for V and 11 bases for J, with a gap of 13 bases between the germline ends. The sequenced sample consisted of pancreas tissue. This sequence uses TRBV7-9 and TRBJ1-5; the D gene assignment is ambiguous. The receptor comes from a male donor with IPEX syndrome. Here is the DNA: TGTGCCAGCAGCCCCGGTGGAGCGGCCCAGCATTTT. This gives the protein CASSPGGAAQHF.